This is a list of T cell receptor beta chains from one sample in a study of blood T cell repertoires in COVID-19. Only in-frame clones appear in the TCRdb table, and some are missing; sequencing was by immunoSEQ multiplex PCR. The repertoire holds roughly 250,000 clones, with roughly four fifths as singletons. Input material: peripheral blood. The receptor set was obtained from a woman between 55 and 75 years old with active or convalescent COVID-19. Both conserved end residues are part of each CDR3. The D gene is left open where the match is weak. For some rows the clone size is stated as once, few or many, or as a class when expanded; others skip it.

j_call v_call clone_size d_call cdr3_aa cdr3_nt
TRBJ1-4 TRBV1 . . CTAAGGEDRESEKLFF TGCACCGCGGCAGGGGGAGAGGACAGGGAGAGTGAAAAACTGTTTTTT
TRBJ1-3 TRBV30 . . CACPGVGSGNTIYF TGTGCCTGCCCGGGGGTAGGATCTGGAAACACCATATATTTT
TRBJ1-2 TRBV15 . TRBD1 CATFGDRAPYNYGYTF TGTGCCACCTTTGGAGACAGGGCCCCTTATAACTATGGCTACACCTTC
TRBJ2-2 TRBV6-1 . TRBD1 CASSLGQYTGELFF TGTGCCAGCAGCCTGGGACAGTACACCGGGGAGCTGTTTTTT
TRBJ1-6 TRBV15 . TRBD1 CATSRAEDRGDSPLHF TGTGCCACCAGCAGAGCCGAGGACAGGGGTGATTCACCCCTCCACTTT
TRBJ1-2 TRBV2 . . CASSALPGYGYTF TGTGCCAGCAGTGCCTTGCCGGGGTATGGCTACACCTTC
TRBJ1-6 TRBV4-1 few . CASSQSQGYNSPLHF TGCGCCAGCAGCCAAAGCCAGGGTTATAATTCACCCCTCCACTTT
TRBJ2-1 TRBV11-2 once . CASSLEAGTGFNEQFF TGTGCCAGCAGCTTAGAAGCGGGAACAGGGTTTAATGAGCAGTTCTTC
TRBJ2-7 TRBV14 . . CASSTRDFITYEQYF TGTGCCAGCAGCACCCGGGACTTCATTACCTACGAGCAGTACTTC
TRBJ1-2 TRBV3-1/TRBV3-2 . . CASSQVDSSYTF TGTGCCAGCAGCCAAGTCGACAGCAGCTACACCTTC
TRBJ2-7 TRBV5-6 . . CASSSTRRKVGHRVYEQYF TGTGCCAGCAGCTCCACCAGAAGGAAGGTCGGACACCGAGTCTACGAGCAGTACTTC
TRBJ2-1 TRBV7-9 . TRBD2 CASSPVAGAYNEQFF TGTGCCAGCAGCCCCGTAGCGGGGGCCTACAATGAGCAGTTCTTC
TRBJ2-5 TRBV5-4 . TRBD1 CASSFTGAQETQYF TGTGCCAGCAGCTTTACAGGGGCCCAAGAGACCCAGTACTTC
TRBJ1-1 TRBV6-6 . TRBD1 CASSPRDRGDTEAFF TGTGCCAGCAGCCCTCGGGACAGGGGGGACACTGAAGCTTTCTTT
TRBJ1-2 TRBV2 . . CASSREQGFVNYGYTF TGTGCCAGCAGTCGAGAACAGGGTTTTGTTAACTATGGCTACACCTTC
TRBJ1-1 TRBV5-1 . . CASTQDTSLMNTEAFF TGCGCCAGCACCCAGGACACAAGCCTCATGAACACTGAAGCTTTCTTT
TRBJ1-4 TRBV5-1 . TRBD1 CASSFPQGTGAEKLFF TGCGCCAGCAGCTTTCCCCAGGGGACAGGGGCCGAAAAACTGTTTTTT
TRBJ1-2 TRBV30 . . CAWSGEWGYTF TGTGCCTGGAGTGGGGAGTGGGGCTACACCTTC
TRBJ1-1 TRBV2 . TRBD1 CASTRGQENTEAFF TGTGCCAGCACTCGGGGACAGGAGAACACTGAAGCTTTCTTT
TRBJ1-2 TRBV7-9 once . CASSPLGEANYGYTF TGTGCCAGCAGCCCCCTGGGAGAAGCTAACTATGGCTACACCTTC
TRBJ1-6 TRBV5-6 . TRBD1 CASGATGYNSPLHF TGTGCCAGCGGGGCGACAGGGTATAATTCACCCCTCCACTTT
TRBJ2-7 TRBV7-2 . . CASSLGRRDEQYF TGTGCCAGCAGCTTAGGGCGGCGGGACGAGCAGTACTTC
TRBJ1-2 TRBV29-1 . . CSVERSRYGYTF TGCAGCGTTGAAAGGAGCCGATATGGCTACACCTTC
TRBJ2-3 TRBV19 . TRBD2 CASSVSGLAGATDTQYF TGTGCCAGTAGTGTATCAGGACTAGCGGGGGCCACAGATACGCAGTATTTT
TRBJ1-2 TRBV23-1 . TRBD1 CASSPSKQGVFGNYGYTF TGCGCCAGCAGTCCGTCTAAACAGGGGGTATTTGGTAACTATGGCTACACCTTC
TRBJ1-6 TRBV18 . . CASSPIITGGSYNSPLHF TGTGCCAGCTCACCAATCATTACGGGGGGCTCCTATAATTCACCCCTCCACTTT
TRBJ1-1 TRBV23-1 . TRBD1 CASSHRTGVSEAFF TGCGCCAGCAGTCATAGGACAGGGGTATCTGAAGCTTTCTTT
TRBJ1-3 TRBV5-1 . . CASSGMGQSSGNTIYF TGCGCCAGCAGCGGGATGGGACAAAGCTCTGGAAACACCATATATTTT
TRBJ2-7 TRBV5-1 . TRBD2 CASSLVAGGSYEQYF TGCGCCAGCAGCTTGGTAGCGGGGGGCTCCTACGAGCAGTACTTC
TRBJ1-4 TRBV7-8 . . CASSLLSRGRTNEKLFF TGTGCCAGCAGCCTCTTGTCCCGGGGGAGAACTAATGAAAAACTGTTTTTT
TRBJ1-3 TRBV19 once . CATRVENSGNTIYF TGTGCCACTCGGGTGGAGAACTCTGGAAACACCATATATTTT
TRBJ2-1 TRBV7-8 . . CASSLEGTGGEQFF TGTGCCAGCAGCTTAGAGGGGACCGGGGGTGAGCAGTTCTTC
TRBJ2-2 TRBV5-8 . TRBD2 CASSFLAGGLTGELFF TGTGCCAGCAGCTTCCTAGCGGGGGGCCTGACAGGGGAGCTGTTTTTT
TRBJ1-2 TRBV5-1 . . CASSPSGAGYYGYTF TGCGCCAGCAGCCCCAGCGGGGCGGGTTACTATGGCTACACCTTC
TRBJ2-3 TRBV5-5 once . CASSHGQSTDTQYF TGTGCCAGCAGTCACGGACAGAGCACAGATACGCAGTATTTT
TRBJ1-3 TRBV5-6 . . CASSLANTRASGNTIYF TGTGCCAGCAGCTTGGCCAATACGAGGGCCTCTGGAAACACCATATATTTT
TRBJ2-5 TRBV3-1/TRBV3-2 . TRBD2 CASSQDPGSGGQETQYF TGTGCCAGCAGCCAAGATCCGGGTAGCGGGGGGCAAGAGACCCAGTACTTC
TRBJ1-2 TRBV3-1/TRBV3-2 once . CASSQPSGGYGYTF TGTGCCAGCAGCCAACCATCCGGGGGCTATGGCTACACCTTC
TRBJ2-3 TRBV19 . TRBD1 CASSIRTGVSTDTQYF TGTGCCAGTAGTATAAGGACAGGAGTAAGCACAGATACGCAGTATTTT
TRBJ1-2 TRBV6-2/TRBV6-3 . . CASSYQSRSYGYTF TGTGCCAGCAGTTACCAGAGTAGGAGCTATGGCTACACCTTC
TRBJ2-6 TRBV9 few TRBD2 CASSVALAGNPTFSGANVLTF TGTGCCAGCAGCGTAGCACTAGCGGGCAACCCCACCTTCTCTGGGGCCAACGTCCTGACTTTC
TRBJ1-1 TRBV6-1 . . CASSEALLTGLPLEAFF TGTGCCAGCAGTGAAGCACTACTTACAGGGCTCCCACTTGAAGCTTTCTTT
TRBJ1-5 TRBV30 . . CAWSATGGNQPQHF TGTGCCTGGAGTGCCACAGGCGGCAATCAGCCCCAGCATTTT
TRBJ2-5 TRBV19 . TRBD2 CASSGTSGGPQYF TGTGCCAGTAGTGGGACTAGCGGGGGACCCCAGTACTTC
TRBJ2-2 TRBV6-2/TRBV6-3 . . CASSYPADNTGELFF TGTGCCAGCAGTTATCCCGCAGATAACACCGGGGAGCTGTTTTTT
TRBJ1-3 TRBV25-1 . . CASSERPGTIYF TGTGCCAGCAGTGAACGTCCAGGTACCATATATTTT
TRBJ2-7 TRBV3-1/TRBV3-2 once TRBD1 CASSPGTGGSYEQYF TGTGCCAGCAGCCCCGGGACAGGCGGCTCCTACGAGCAGTACTTC
TRBJ2-2 TRBV6-5 once TRBD1 CASSRQGAGELFF TGTGCCAGCTCCCGACAGGGGGCCGGGGAGCTGTTTTTT
TRBJ2-1 TRBV2 . . CASNRDSQSSYNEQFF TGTGCCAGCAACCGGGACTCCCAGAGCTCCTACAATGAGCAGTTCTTC
TRBJ1-1 TRBV29-1 . TRBD1 CSVLQGGTEAFF TGCAGCGTGTTACAGGGGGGCACTGAAGCTTTCTTT
TRBJ2-1 TRBV7-9 . TRBD2 CASSFSGGDNEQFF TGTGCCAGCAGCTTTAGCGGGGGTGACAATGAGCAGTTCTTC
TRBJ1-4 TRBV5-8 . . CASSRTSPGEKLFF TGTGCCAGCAGCCGAACTTCCCCGGGTGAAAAACTGTTTTTT
TRBJ1-1 TRBV27 . TRBD1 CASSYPGGTEAFF TGTGCCAGCAGTTATCCAGGGGGCACTGAAGCTTTCTTT
TRBJ2-3 TRBV7-2 . . CASSLAVLAQFADTQYF TGTGCCAGCAGCTTAGCGGTGCTAGCCCAGTTTGCAGATACGCAGTATTTT
TRBJ1-5 TRBV5-1 . TRBD1 CASSPGQGGDQEPQHF TGCGCCAGCAGCCCTGGACAGGGAGGCGATCAGGAGCCCCAGCATTTT
TRBJ1-4 TRBV10-3 . . CAIRSGQQNEKLFF TGTGCCATTCGCAGTGGACAGCAAAATGAAAAACTGTTTTTT
TRBJ1-1 TRBV30 . TRBD1 CAWTLETGRAFF TGTGCCTGGACCCTTGAGACAGGGCGAGCTTTCTTT
TRBJ2-2 TRBV28 few . CASSIYGTANTGELFF TGTGCCAGCAGTATCTACGGGACTGCTAACACCGGGGAGCTGTTTTTT
TRBJ1-5 TRBV18 . . CASSPDGSWDQPQHF TGTGCCAGCTCACCCGACGGGAGTTGGGATCAGCCCCAGCATTTT
TRBJ1-5 TRBV7-2 . TRBD1 CASSSPGGHQPQHF TGTGCCAGCAGCTCGCCAGGGGGACATCAGCCCCAGCATTTT